This TCR beta chain was obtained from a study of CD8 T cells in Susac syndrome. The germline gives CDR1 DFQATT, CDR2 SNEGSKA (reference sequence). This CDR3 region has 17 residues. Trimming removed 2 bases from V and 0 bases from J; junction bases left unmatched: 8. Reverse transcription used roughly 0.5 to 1 ug RNA and random hexamers. The CDR3 of TCR beta was amplified by immunoSEQ multiplex PCR across 54 Vbeta and 13 Jbeta. TCRdb reprocessed the immunoSEQ multiplex PCR reads with MiXCR, giving one entry per CDR3 protein. The sample yields about 300,000 distinct CDR3 sequences, approximately 90% seen once. Sequencing targeted TCR beta in T cells from blood (CD8+ and CD4+). Those who served as multiple sclerosis controls were treatment-naive patients with stable or active relapsing-remitting disease. FACS was used to enrich TEMRA cells, whereas the CD8+ and CD4+ T cells were obtained by negative isolation.

This clonotype was sampled from a human donor with multiple sclerosis. Sequencing was performed on CD4+ T cells from PBMCs. The chain links TRBV20-1 to TRBJ2-4; 9 bases map to TRBD2. CDR3 nucleotide sequence: TGCAGTGCTAGACCTCCTAGCGGGGATTTAGCCAAAAACATTCAGTACTTC. Its translation: CSARPPSGDLAKNIQYF.